What follows are 8 T cell receptor beta chains derived from one specimen sequenced in a study of early T cells in non-severe SARS-CoV-2 infection. TCRdb reanalysed the 5' RACE reads using MiXCR and keeps one entry per CDR3 protein. The data contain tens of thousands of distinct CDR3 sequences, approximately 14% of them singletons. Sequenced sample: whole blood. Every receptor here comes from an adult who was a healthcare worker with PCR-confirmed SARS-CoV-2 infection or an uninfected control (not recorded which).

This clonotype showed up many times. V is TRBV29-1 and J is TRBJ2-2; a weak D match, TRBD2 (6 bases). The CDR3 is 11 residues long. Trimming shortened V by 3 bases and J by 13 bases, and 12 bases separated the two germline ends. Germline lookup yields CDR1 SQVTM and CDR2 ANQGSEA. CDR3 in DNA: TGCAGCGTTGAGAGGCCGGAGGGGCTGTTTTTT. Its translation is CSVERPEGLFF.

The chain couples TRBV10-3 to TRBJ1-2; 9 bases line up with TRBD1. The junction had 7 bases not matched to a gene; V was cut back by 6 bases and J by 5 bases. From germline, CDR1 is ENHRY and CDR2 SYGVKD. This CDR3 region has 14 residues. CDR3 in DNA: TGTGCCATCAGCAGCACAGGGGGCGGATATGGCTACACCTTC. Translated, it gives CAISSTGGGYGYTF.

With regard to this clonotype: A much larger clone is a single base away; this may be a read error. The chain is built from TRBV7-2 and TRBJ2-7; D is ambiguous. This CDR3 is built from 12 residues. V was pared by 0 bases and J by 3 bases, with 3 bases between. Germline CDR1 SGHTA, CDR2 FQGNSA. The CDR3 nucleotides are TGTGCCAGCAGCTTAGCAAACTACGAGCAGTACTTC. It is translated as CASSLANYEQYF.

The J gene is TRBJ1-4, the V gene TRBV10-3; 8 bases match TRBD1. CDR1 is ENHRY, CDR2 SYGVKD, per germline. This CDR3 contains 13 residues. The V gene end was trimmed by 6 bases and the J gene end by 3 bases; junction bases not matched to a gene: 0. This CDR3 reads CAIRGQANEKLFF. The CDR3 nucleotides are TGTGCCATCAGGGGACAGGCTAATGAAAAACTGTTTTTT.

The chain joins TRBV6-2 or TRBV6-3 to TRBJ2-5; D perhaps matches TRBD2 (6 bases). Germline assignment: CDR1 MNHEY and CDR2 SVGEGT. Trimming cost V 6 bases and J 4 bases, with 15 bases left between them. This CDR3 has 14 residues. The CDR3 region has the DNA TGTGCCAGCAGCGCCACGGGAGTAGCAGAGACCCAGTACTTC. This encodes CASSATGVAETQYF.

The J gene is TRBJ1-5, the V gene TRBV27; D ambiguous. Between the trimmed V and J ends, which lost 2 bases and 3 bases, there was a span of 5 bases. Germline CDR1 reads MNHEY; CDR2 reads SMNVEV (reference sequence). CDR3 length: 13 residues. The CDR3 nucleotides read TGTGCCAGCAGTTTAATGAACAATCAGCCCCAGCATTTT. It translates to CASSLMNNQPQHF.

Concerning this clonotype itself: One end of the junction does not line up with germline, which may come from a read error. The J gene is TRBJ2-1, the V gene TRBV27, with a tentative D call TRBD1 (6 bases). In germline, CDR1 is MNHEY, CDR2 SMNVEV (reference sequence). The CDR3 is made up of 14 amino acids. Here the CDR3 DNA reads TGTGCCAACAGTTTAGGTGGGGGCCTTAATGAGCAGTTCTTC. Translation gives CANSLGGGLNEQFF.

The chain uses TRBV29-1 and TRBJ2-5; D uncertain. Germline loops: CDR1 SQVTM, CDR2 ANQGSEA. This CDR3 contains 11 residues. Trimming shortened V by 1 base and J by 5 bases, and 5 bases separated the two germline ends. The CDR3 DNA reads TGCAGCGTTGAAGTGGCGGAGACCCAGTACTTC. It encodes CSVEVAETQYF.